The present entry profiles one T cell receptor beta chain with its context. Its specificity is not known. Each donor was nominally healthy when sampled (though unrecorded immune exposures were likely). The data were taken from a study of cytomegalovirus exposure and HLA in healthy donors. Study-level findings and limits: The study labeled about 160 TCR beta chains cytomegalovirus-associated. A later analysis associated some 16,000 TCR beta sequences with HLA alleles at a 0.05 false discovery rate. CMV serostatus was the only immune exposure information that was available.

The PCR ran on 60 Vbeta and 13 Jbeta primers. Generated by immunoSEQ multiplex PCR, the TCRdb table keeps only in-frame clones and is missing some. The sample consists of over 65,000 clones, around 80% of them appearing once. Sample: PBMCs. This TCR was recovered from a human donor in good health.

CDR3 in amino acids: CASSPSEEDTGELFF. The DNA for the CDR3 is TGTGCCAGCAGCCCGTCGGAGGAGGACACCGGGGAGCTGTTTTTT. The chain combines TRBV11-3 with TRBJ2-2, with TRBD2 as a possible D gene (5 bases). This CDR3 comprises 15 residues. The V and J ends lost 5 bases and 3 bases respectively, with 13 bases between them. In germline, CDR1 is SGHNT, CDR2 YENEEA.